Listed below are T cell receptor beta chains from one sample, sequenced in a study of cytomegalovirus exposure and HLA in healthy donors. Here immunoSEQ multiplex PCR was the method, and the copy in TCRdb shows in-frame clones only, minus some. The sample includes roughly 120,000 clones. The sequenced material came from PBMCs. The receptors derive from a man younger than 35 in good health and CMV-seronegative. Each CDR3 is given with its conserved first and last residue. A D gene is named only where the DNA matches it firmly.

v_gene: TRBV29-1; d_gene: -; len: 17; j_gene: TRBJ2-7; CDR3aa: CSVGSGIGVFDVHEQYF; CDR3nt: TGCAGCGTTGGATCGGGGATCGGCGTGTTCGACGTACACGAGCAGTACTTC
v_gene: TRBV28; d_gene: -; len: 13; j_gene: TRBJ1-1; CDR3aa: CASSLTPGTEAFF; CDR3nt: TGTGCCAGCAGCCTGACCCCAGGGACTGAAGCTTTCTTT
v_gene: TRBV5-1; d_gene: TRBD2; len: 17; j_gene: TRBJ2-1; CDR3aa: CASSPRQGLAGRNEQFF; CDR3nt: TGCGCCAGCAGCCCCCGCCAGGGCCTAGCGGGTAGGAATGAGCAGTTCTTC
v_gene: TRBV18; d_gene: -; len: 16; j_gene: TRBJ1-4; CDR3aa: CASSPRQGVTNEKLFF; CDR3nt: TGTGCCAGCTCACCAAGGCAGGGTGTAACTAATGAAAAACTGTTTTTT
v_gene: TRBV19; d_gene: TRBD1; len: 15; j_gene: TRBJ1-1; CDR3aa: CASSLRTGTNTEAFF; CDR3nt: TGTGCCAGTAGTCTGCGGACAGGAACTAACACTGAAGCTTTCTTT
v_gene: TRBV6-5; d_gene: TRBD1; len: 15; j_gene: TRBJ2-1; CDR3aa: CASSRDRGRQNEQFF; CDR3nt: TGTGCCAGCAGTAGGGACAGGGGGCGGCAAAATGAGCAGTTCTTC
v_gene: TRBV29-1; d_gene: -; len: 12; j_gene: TRBJ1-2; CDR3aa: CSVDFRVYGYTF; CDR3nt: TGCAGCGTTGACTTCAGGGTCTATGGCTACACCTTC
v_gene: TRBV2; d_gene: TRBD2; len: 13; j_gene: TRBJ2-2; CDR3aa: CAALAGGTGELFF; CDR3nt: TGTGCAGCCCTAGCGGGGGGCACCGGGGAGCTGTTTTTT
v_gene: TRBV2; d_gene: TRBD1; len: 13; j_gene: TRBJ2-1; CDR3aa: CASSWTGPDEQFF; CDR3nt: TGTGCCAGCAGTTGGACAGGCCCCGATGAGCAGTTCTTC
v_gene: TRBV15; d_gene: TRBD1; len: 16; j_gene: TRBJ2-7; CDR3aa: CATSSSTGHLSGEQYF; CDR3nt: TGTGCCACCAGCAGTTCGACAGGGCATCTTTCTGGCGAGCAGTACTTC
v_gene: TRBV5-1; d_gene: TRBD1; len: 16; j_gene: TRBJ2-7; CDR3aa: CASRVGPGTVTYEQYF; CDR3nt: TGCGCCAGCAGGGTTGGTCCCGGGACAGTCACCTACGAGCAGTACTTC
v_gene: TRBV30; d_gene: TRBD2; len: 15; j_gene: TRBJ2-3; CDR3aa: CAGGASGSSTDTQYF; CDR3nt: TGCGCCGGGGGGGCTAGCGGGAGTAGCACAGATACGCAGTATTTT
v_gene: TRBV5-1; d_gene: TRBD2; len: 15; j_gene: TRBJ2-7; CDR3aa: CASSLWGLAGDEQYF; CDR3nt: TGCGCCAGCAGCTTGTGGGGACTAGCGGGAGACGAGCAGTACTTC
v_gene: TRBV28; d_gene: TRBD2; len: 14; j_gene: TRBJ2-5; CDR3aa: CASSLSGSHETQYF; CDR3nt: TGTGCCAGCAGTCTTAGCGGGAGCCATGAGACCCAGTACTTC
v_gene: TRBV4-1; d_gene: -; len: 14; j_gene: TRBJ2-7; CDR3aa: CASSQEQASYEQYF; CDR3nt: TGCGCCAGCAGCCAAGAACAAGCGAGCTACGAGCAGTACTTC
v_gene: TRBV30; d_gene: TRBD1; len: 11; j_gene: TRBJ2-5; CDR3aa: CAWRQGPTQYF; CDR3nt: TGTGCCTGGAGACAGGGGCCGACCCAGTACTTC
v_gene: TRBV10-1; d_gene: -; len: 13; j_gene: TRBJ2-7; CDR3aa: CASEIAVSYEQYF; CDR3nt: TGCGCCAGCGAAATAGCAGTATCGTACGAGCAGTACTTC
v_gene: TRBV6-1; d_gene: -; len: 13; j_gene: TRBJ2-7; CDR3aa: CASSWELAYEQYF; CDR3nt: TGTGCCAGCAGTTGGGAGCTCGCCTACGAGCAGTACTTC
v_gene: TRBV30; d_gene: -; len: 16; j_gene: TRBJ1-2; CDR3aa: CAWNKYPDKNRYGYTF; CDR3nt: TGTGCCTGGAATAAGTACCCAGATAAAAACCGTTATGGCTACACCTTC
v_gene: TRBV7-9; d_gene: TRBD1; len: 16; j_gene: TRBJ1-1; CDR3aa: CASSLGPGTGGSKAFF; CDR3nt: TGTGCCAGCAGCTTAGGTCCCGGGACAGGGGGCTCAAAAGCTTTCTTT
v_gene: TRBV10-3; d_gene: -; len: 15; j_gene: TRBJ2-5; CDR3aa: CATTTPGLPPETQYF; CDR3nt: TGTGCCACCACGACACCGGGACTGCCCCCAGAGACCCAGTACTTC
v_gene: TRBV19; d_gene: -; len: 14; j_gene: TRBJ1-5; CDR3aa: CASSVRDYEQPQHF; CDR3nt: TGTGCCAGTAGCGTCAGGGATTACGAACAGCCCCAGCATTTT